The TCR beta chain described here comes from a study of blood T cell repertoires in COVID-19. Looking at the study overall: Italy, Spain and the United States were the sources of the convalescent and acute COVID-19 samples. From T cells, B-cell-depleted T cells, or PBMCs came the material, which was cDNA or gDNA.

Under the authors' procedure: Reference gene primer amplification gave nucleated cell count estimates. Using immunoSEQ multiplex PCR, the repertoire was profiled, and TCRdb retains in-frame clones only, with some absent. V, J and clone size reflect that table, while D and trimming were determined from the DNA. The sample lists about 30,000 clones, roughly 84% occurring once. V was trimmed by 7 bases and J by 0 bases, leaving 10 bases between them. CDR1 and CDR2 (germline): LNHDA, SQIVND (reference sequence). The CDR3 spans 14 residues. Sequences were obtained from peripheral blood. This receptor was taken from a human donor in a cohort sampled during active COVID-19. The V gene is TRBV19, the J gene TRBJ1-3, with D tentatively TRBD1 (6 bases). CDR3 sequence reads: CASTQGFSGNTIYF. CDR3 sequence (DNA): TGTGCCAGTACTCAGGGGTTCTCTGGAAACACCATATATTTT. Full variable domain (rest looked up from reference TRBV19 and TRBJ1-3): DGGITQSPKYLFRKEGQNVTLSCEQNLNHDAMYWYRQDPGQGLRLIYYSQIVNDFQKGDIAEGYSVSREKKESFPLTVTSAQKNPTAFYLCASTQGFSGNTIYFGEGSWLTVV.